The 8 T cell receptor beta chains below were found in one sample sequenced in a study of cytomegalovirus exposure and HLA in healthy donors. PCR used 60 Vbeta primers and 13 Jbeta primers. Using immunoSEQ multiplex PCR, the repertoire was profiled, and TCRdb retains in-frame clones only, with some absent. This sample has about 230,000 clones, with more than 70% found just once. Sequenced material: PBMCs. The source is a human donor in good health.

The J gene is TRBJ2-7, the V gene TRBV5-5; D gene ambiguous. The CDR3 runs to 13 residues. V dropped 1 base and J dropped 2 bases, with 7 bases sitting between them. Germline lookup yields CDR1 SGHKS and CDR2 YYEKEE (reference sequence). CDR3 sequence reads: CASSLWQTYEQYF. CDR3 sequence (DNA): TGTGCCAGCAGCTTGTGGCAGACCTACGAGCAGTACTTC.

The rearrangement uses TRBV19 and TRBJ2-1; 8 bases map to TRBD1. J lost 8 bases, V lost 5 bases, and 2 bases had no gene match. The CDR3 sequence is 12 residues long. Germline V lookup: CDR1 LNHDA, CDR2 SQIVND (reference sequence). CDR3 protein: CASSSRGHEQFF. The CDR3, as DNA: TGTGCCAGTAGTTCCAGGGGGCATGAGCAGTTCTTC.

The rearrangement links TRBV7-9 to TRBJ2-7, with D perhaps TRBD2 (5 bases). This CDR3 has 13 residues. CDR1 SEHNR and CDR2 FQNEAQ come from the germline V gene (reference sequence). V lost 6 bases and J lost 5, with 14 bases in between. The CDR3, as DNA: TGTGCCAGCAGGGGCTTAGGGCGGGACGAGCAGTACTTC. Its protein product is CASRGLGRDEQYF.

Points on this clone: At the DNA level, this CDR3 is encoded by other sequences in the same sample as well. The chain has TRBV28 and TRBJ1-5; D is undetermined. In germline, CDR1 is MDHEN, CDR2 SYDVKM. CDR3 length: 11 residues. V lost 6 bases, J lost 5 bases, and 5 bases lay in between. CDR3 in amino acids: CASSSDQPQHF. CDR3 nucleotide sequence: TGTGCCAGCAGCTCCGATCAGCCCCAGCATTTT.

J is TRBJ2-2 and V is TRBV28, with D possibly TRBD2 on 6 matching bases. The germline V gene has CDR1 MDHEN and CDR2 SYDVKM. V lost 6 bases and J lost 1, with 12 bases in between. The CDR3 is 15 residues long. The DNA of the CDR3 is TGTGCCAGCAGGGTGGCTAGCGAGAACACCGGGGAGCTGTTTTTT. This codes for CASRVASENTGELFF.

The V gene is TRBV25-1, the J gene TRBJ1-1; D not certain. The germline gives CDR1 MGHDK, CDR2 SYGVNS. The V end lost 0 bases, the J end lost 1 base, and 6 bases lay between the germline ends. The CDR3 spans 14 residues. DNA for the CDR3: TGTGCCAGCAGTGAATATGGGCAGAACACTGAAGCTTTCTTT. Its protein is CASSEYGQNTEAFF. The full variable domain, rest sourced from reference TRBV25-1 and TRBJ1-1, is EADIYQTPRYLVIGTGKKITLECSQTMGHDKMYWYQQDPGMELHLIHYSYGVNSTEKGDLSSESTVSRIRTEHFPLTLESARPSHTSQYLCASSEYGQNTEAFFGQGTRLTVV.

The rearrangement uses TRBV4-3 and TRBJ2-1, with D perhaps TRBD2 (5 bases). CDR3 size: 13 residues. Trimming removed 1 base from V and 6 bases from J, with 7 bases in between. CDR1 is LGHNA, CDR2 YSLEER, per germline. The CDR3 region has the DNA TGCGCCAGCAGCCAAGTACTAGTCAATGAGCAGTTCTTC. Protein: CASSQVLVNEQFF.

The CDR3, as DNA: TGCGCCAGCAGCCGCGTAGGGACTAGCGGGTCCCATGAGCAGTTCTTC. This sequence encodes CASSRVGTSGSHEQFF. The chain employs TRBV4-3 and TRBJ2-1; 12 nucleotides align to TRBD2. This CDR3 contains 16 residues. Unmatched junction bases numbered 9, after V lost 4 bases and J lost 8 bases. Germline V CDR1 and CDR2: LGHNA, YSLEER.